The 3 T cell receptor beta chains given below trace back to one sample, sequenced in a study of radiotherapy plus CTLA-4 blockade in lung cancer. Some clones are missing from TCRdb's copy, which holds only in-frame ones; the method was immunoSEQ multiplex PCR. The repertoire includes fewer than 65,000 clones, approximately 82% of them detected once, and 5% to 6.5% sits in the top ten. This specimen was peripheral blood, taken from a patient treated with radiotherapy plus ipilimumab. The receptors stem from a human donor with non-small cell lung cancer whose response to radiotherapy plus ipilimumab could not be evaluated.

This clone showed up just once. The genes are TRBV7-9 and TRBJ2-5; D is uncertain. Germline-derived CDR1 and CDR2 are SEHNR and FQNEAQ (reference sequence). Trimming left V 5 bases short and J 6 bases short, with 16 bases between. The CDR3 has 14 amino acids. CDR3 nucleotide sequence: TGTGCCAGCAGCCCACCCGATCGAGGAAAGACCCAGTACTTC. It is translated as CASSPPDRGKTQYF.

The CDR3 protein is CASSPGTSDPDTQYF. For the CDR3, the DNA is TGCGCCAGCAGCCCCGGGACTAGCGATCCAGATACGCAGTATTTT. The rearrangement uses TRBV5-1 and TRBJ2-3; 10 bases match TRBD2. V dropped 4 bases and J dropped 4; count of bases not matched to a gene: 6. This CDR3 is 15 amino acids long. Germline CDR1 and CDR2: SGHRS and YFSETQ.

The V gene is TRBV6-1, the J gene TRBJ2-3; D possibly corresponds to TRBD2 (5 bases). Looked up from germline, CDR1 is MNHNS and CDR2 is SASEGT. There are 15 residues in the CDR3. Trimming removed 8 bases from V and 0 bases from J, with 15 bases in between. CDR3 DNA: TGTGCCAGCCTGTGCGCTAGCCGGAGCACAGATACGCAGTATTTT. Translated: CASLCASRSTDTQYF.